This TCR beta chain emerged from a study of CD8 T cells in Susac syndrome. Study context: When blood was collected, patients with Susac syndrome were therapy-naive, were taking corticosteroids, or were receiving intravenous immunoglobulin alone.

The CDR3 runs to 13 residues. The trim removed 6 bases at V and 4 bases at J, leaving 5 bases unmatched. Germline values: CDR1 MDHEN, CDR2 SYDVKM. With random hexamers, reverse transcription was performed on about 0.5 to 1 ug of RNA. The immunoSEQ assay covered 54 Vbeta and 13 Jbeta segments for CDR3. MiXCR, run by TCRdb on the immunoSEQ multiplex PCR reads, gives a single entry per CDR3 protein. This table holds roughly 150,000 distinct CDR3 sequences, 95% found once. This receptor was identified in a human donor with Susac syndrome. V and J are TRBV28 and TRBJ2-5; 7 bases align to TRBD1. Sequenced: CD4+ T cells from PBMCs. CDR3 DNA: TGTGCCAGCAGACTAGGGGGCGGAGAGACCCAGTACTTC. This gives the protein CASRLGGGETQYF.